This TCR beta chain was identified during a study of blood T cell repertoires in COVID-19. Study in general: Samples of COVID-19 (acute and convalescent) were obtained from the United States, Italy and Spain.

The table came from immunoSEQ multiplex PCR; TCRdb's copy has only in-frame clones and leaves some out. The sample records around 150,000 clones, under 80% being singletons. Germline V lookup: CDR1 MNHEY, CDR2 SMNVEV (reference sequence). With 3 bases clipped from V and 3 bases from J, the junction kept 1 base outside the gene matches. This CDR3 spans 13 amino acids. The chain joins TRBV27 to TRBJ2-7; 8 nucleotides line up with TRBD1. This clonotype was obtained from an older man with acute or convalescent COVID-19. The material sequenced was peripheral blood. The CDR3 is CASSFGTGYEQYF. The CDR3 coding sequence is TGTGCCAGCAGTTTCGGGACAGGCTACGAGCAGTACTTC.